This T cell receptor (beta chain) was profiled in a study of blood T cell repertoires in COVID-19. Study summary: Both acute and convalescent COVID-19 samples were obtained from the United States, Italy and Spain. From T cells, B-cell-depleted T cells, or PBMCs came the material, which was cDNA or gDNA.

In germline, CDR1 is SNHLY, CDR2 FYNNEI. Trimming shortened V by 5 bases and J by 6 bases, and 17 bases separated the two germline ends. The CDR3 is made up of 15 amino acids. Original processing methods: Nucleated cell number was recorded as an estimate derived from reference gene primer amplification. Generated by immunoSEQ multiplex PCR, the TCRdb table keeps only in-frame clones and is missing some. Clone size and V and J calls were adopted from that table, with D and trimming inferred from the DNA. The sample records roughly 230,000 clones, around 82% being singletons. Sequenced input: peripheral blood. This sequence joins TRBV2 and TRBJ2-1; a possible D gene is TRBD1 (6 bases). The source of this sequence is a man between 50 and 59 years old with active or convalescent COVID-19. CDR3 sequence reads: CASSPGTSLPNEQFF. In DNA form, the CDR3 reads TGTGCCAGCAGTCCCGGGACATCCCTCCCCAATGAGCAGTTCTTC.